The T cell receptor beta chain under discussion was sequenced for a study of blood T cell repertoires in COVID-19. The germline gives CDR1 SEHNR, CDR2 FQNEAQ (reference sequence). The CDR3 extends over 17 amino acids. V dropped 3 bases and J dropped 6; count of bases not matched to a gene: 6. The table came from immunoSEQ multiplex PCR; TCRdb's copy has only in-frame clones and leaves some out. This table has a few hundred thousand clones, approximately 86% appearing once. The receptor's source is a woman in her forties or fifties with acute COVID-19. What was sequenced was PBMCs or T cells enriched from blood (not recorded which). V usage is TRBV7-9 and J usage is TRBJ2-3, with 16 bases identical to TRBD2. CDR3 sequence: CASSLGLAGGPIDTQYF. The CDR3 DNA is TGTGCCAGCAGCTTGGGACTAGCGGGAGGGCCGATCGATACGCAGTATTTT.